A single sample is the source of the 21 T cell receptor beta chains below, sequenced in a study of PD-1 blockade in mismatch repair-deficient tumors. Sequencing used immunoSEQ multiplex PCR; TCRdb keeps in-frame clones, though not all of them. Of thousands of clones detected, 85% to 90% appear once; the ten largest clones hold roughly 0.93%. The sequenced sample was PBMCs, obtained 46 weeks after starting pembrolizumab. These receptors all come from an adult with mismatch repair-deficient cancer.

J is TRBJ1-1 and V is TRBV7-8, with D possibly TRBD1 on 5 matching bases. V lost 2 bases, J lost 4 bases, and 14 bases lay in between. Germline V gene sequence: CDR1 SGHVS, CDR2 FQNEAQ. The CDR3 covers 15 residues. CDR3 bases: TGTGCCAGCAGCTTATTGGGGGGTCCCCGCACTGAAGCTTTCTTT. Translation: CASSLLGGPRTEAFF.

V and J are TRBV5-1 and TRBJ2-7; a weak D match, TRBD2 (6 bases). The length of the CDR3 is 15 residues. Germline V CDR1 and CDR2: SGHRS, YFSETQ. Trimming shortened V by 3 bases and J by 7 bases, and 20 bases separated the two germline ends. The CDR3 loop reads CASSWLLGEASEQYF. CDR3 bases: TGCGCCAGCAGCTGGCTTTTGGGGGAGGCGTCTGAGCAGTACTTC.

The rearrangement links TRBV10-3 to TRBJ2-3; TRBD2 matches 9 bases. CDR1 ENHRY and CDR2 SYGVKD come from the germline V gene. The CDR3 runs 14 residues. V was clipped by 4 bases and J by 2 bases; unmatched bases: 1. The chain's CDR3 is CAISGLAATDTQYF. The CDR3 DNA reads TGTGCCATCAGTGGACTAGCGGCCACAGATACGCAGTATTTT.

The J gene is TRBJ2-6, the V gene TRBV5-1; D is uncertain. Germline assignment: CDR1 SGHRS and CDR2 YFSETQ. Trimming took off 1 base at V and 0 bases at J, with 5 bases between the two ends. The CDR3 loop spans 15 amino acids. The chain's CDR3 is CASSLLISGANVLTF. For the CDR3, the DNA is TGCGCCAGCAGCTTGTTAATCTCTGGGGCCAACGTCCTGACTTTC.

The rearrangement links TRBV7-8 to TRBJ2-3, with 9 bases that match TRBD2. The CDR3 runs 17 residues. V trimming: 4 bases; J trimming: 5 bases; junction bases outside the gene matches: 13. Germline assignment: CDR1 SGHVS and CDR2 FQNEAQ. Here the CDR3 DNA reads TGTGCCAGCAGCTCCTGGACGGAGCGGGAGGCTGGAGATACGCAGTATTTT. It yields the protein CASSSWTEREAGDTQYF. The complete variable domain, with remaining parts taken from reference TRBV7-8 and TRBJ2-3, reads GAGVSQSPRYKVAKRGQDVALRCDPISGHVSLFWYQQALGQGPEFLTYFQNEAQLDKSGLPSDRFFAERPEGSVSTLKIQRTQQEDSAVYLCASSSWTEREAGDTQYFGPGTRLTVL.

V and J are TRBV7-8 and TRBJ2-1, with D unclear. The germline gives CDR1 SGHVS, CDR2 FQNEAQ. The V end lost 0 bases, the J end lost 8 bases, and 5 bases lay between the germline ends. The CDR3 extends over 12 amino acids. The CDR3 DNA reads as TGTGCCAGCAGCTTAGCGGTAGATGAGCAGTTCTTC. As protein: CASSLAVDEQFF.

The rearrangement links TRBV7-3 to TRBJ1-6; a possible D gene is TRBD1 (5 bases). The germline V gene has CDR1 SGHTA and CDR2 FQGTGA. V was shortened by 5 bases and J by 8 bases, with 13 bases between the two germline ends. The CDR3 is 14 amino acids. This chain's CDR3 is CASSPGQFDSPLHF. The CDR3 DNA sequence: TGTGCCAGCAGCCCCGGACAATTCGATTCACCCCTCCACTTT.

CDR3 in DNA: TGCGCCAGCAGTGCCGACAGGAACACTGAAGCTTTCTTT. This sequence encodes CASSADRNTEAFF. The chain uses TRBV10-1 and TRBJ1-1; TRBD1 is a possible D gene (5 bases). CDR3 size: 13 residues. In germline, CDR1 is WNHNN, CDR2 SYGVQD (reference sequence). V was pared by 4 bases and J by 1 base, with 7 bases between.

The chain uses TRBV5-1 and TRBJ2-1, with D perhaps matching TRBD2 (6 bases). The CDR3 is made up of 15 amino acids. Germline-derived CDR1 and CDR2 are SGHRS and YFSETQ. V was shortened by 4 bases and J by 3 bases, with 14 bases between the two germline ends. CDR3 coding DNA: TGCGCCAGCAGCAAAGCGGAGGGGAGCTACAATGAGCAGTTCTTC. This translates into CASSKAEGSYNEQFF.

This clone was recorded once. The chain has TRBV28 and TRBJ1-5; 8 bases align to TRBD1. The CDR3 totals 15 residues. Germline V lookup: CDR1 MDHEN, CDR2 SYDVKM. Trimming cost V 7 bases and J 13 bases; bases outside gene matches: 18. The CDR3 sequence: CASTPRDRRTAGQHF. The CDR3 bases are TGTGCCAGCACCCCCCGGGACAGGCGGACGGCTGGGCAGCATTTT.

The chain uses TRBV27 and TRBJ2-1; weak D call: TRBD2 (7 bases). Trimming removed 5 bases at V and 2 bases at J, with 19 bases between. The length of the CDR3 is 17 residues. Germline V gene lookup returns CDR1 MNHEY and CDR2 SMNVEV (reference sequence). CDR3 sequence (DNA): TGTGCCAGCAGTCCCCTGGAGTGGGGGGGGCCCTACAATGAGCAGTTCTTC. Translating gives CASSPLEWGGPYNEQFF.

J is TRBJ1-5 and V is TRBV7-8; D remains ambiguous. Per germline, CDR1 SGHVS and CDR2 FQNEAQ. V lost 0 bases, J lost 4 bases, and 10 bases lay in between. This CDR3 contains 15 residues. CDR3 sequence (DNA): TGTGCCAGCAGCTTAGCGCTAACGGGAAATCAGCCCCAGCATTTT. The encoded protein is CASSLALTGNQPQHF. The full variable domain, in which reference TRBV7-8 and TRBJ1-5 provide the parts outside the CDR3, is GAGVSQSPRYKVAKRGQDVALRCDPISGHVSLFWYQQALGQGPEFLTYFQNEAQLDKSGLPSDRFFAERPEGSVSTLKIQRTQQEDSAVYLCASSLALTGNQPQHFGDGTRLSIL.

This clone was seen just once. The chain employs TRBV11-2 and TRBJ2-3; no definite D call. With 1 base removed from V and 4 bases from J, the gap between germline ends came to 12 bases. The length of the CDR3 is 15 residues. Germline V gives CDR1 SGHAT, CDR2 FQNNGV. The CDR3 nucleotides read TGTGCCAGCAGCTTAGTCCCCCTCTCGTCAGATACGCAGTATTTT. Translating gives CASSLVPLSSDTQYF.

The CDR3 is CASSQGTGGHSPLHF. DNA for the CDR3: TGTGCCAGCAGCCAAGGAACAGGCGGCCATTCACCCCTCCACTTT. The rearrangement uses TRBV14 and TRBJ1-6, with D perhaps matching TRBD1 (5 bases). The germline CDR1 and CDR2 sequences are SGHDN and FVKESK. The CDR3 loop spans 15 amino acids. Trimming cost V 1 base and J 8 bases, with 12 bases left between them.

This clone was observed once. This chain uses TRBV2 with TRBJ1-5; D is unresolved. This CDR3 is 13 amino acids long. Trimming pared 4 bases from V and 4 bases from J, leaving 8 bases between. CDR1 SNHLY and CDR2 FYNNEI come from the germline V gene. The CDR3 bases are TGTGCCAGCAGTGCGCAGTGGAATCAGCCCCAGCATTTT. Translated, it gives CASSAQWNQPQHF.

The chain uses TRBV29-1 and TRBJ2-2; weak D call: TRBD1 (6 bases). This CDR3 has 13 amino acids. V gave up 5 bases and J gave up 1 base, with 8 bases separating them. Germline loops: CDR1 SQVTM, CDR2 ANQGSEA. The chain's CDR3 is CSVWGQNTGELFF. In DNA, the CDR3 is TGCAGCGTTTGGGGACAGAACACCGGGGAGCTGTTTTTT.

The chain links TRBV9 to TRBJ2-2; TRBD1 aligns across 9 bases. Per germline, CDR1 SGDLS and CDR2 YYNGEE. Trimming at V came to 3 bases and at J to 3 bases, leaving 6 bases not matched to a gene. The CDR3 is 16 amino acids. Written as DNA, the CDR3 is TGTGCCAGCAGCGCCCCGGACAGGGGCGACACCGGGGAGCTGTTTTTT. Its translation is CASSAPDRGDTGELFF.

This chain uses TRBV10-3 with TRBJ2-1; D unresolved. This CDR3 is 14 amino acids long. Per germline, CDR1 ENHRY and CDR2 SYGVKD. V shed 3 bases and J shed 0 bases, with 6 bases lying between them. This CDR3 reads CAISDGSSYNEQFF. CDR3 nucleotide sequence: TGTGCCATCAGTGATGGCAGCTCCTACAATGAGCAGTTCTTC.

The CDR3 sequence is CASSPPSSGSYEQYF. The CDR3 coding sequence is TGTGCCAGCTCACCACCGTCTAGCGGGAGTTACGAGCAGTACTTC. The chain recombines TRBV18 with TRBJ2-7, with TRBD2 matching 10 bases. Germline V gene data show CDR1 as KGHSH and CDR2 as LQKENI. Germline trimming cut 0 bases from V and 4 bases from J; bases unmatched to any gene: 3. The CDR3 is 15 residues long. The variable domain in full, completed from reference TRBV18 and TRBJ2-7, reads NAGVMQNPRHLVRRRGQEARLRCSPMKGHSHVYWYRQLPEEGLKFMVYLQKENIIDESGMPKERFSAEFPKEGPSILRIQQVVRGDSAAYFCASSPPSSGSYEQYFGPGTRLTVT.

The chain employs TRBV9 and TRBJ2-1, with TRBD2 matching 11 bases. V shed 4 bases and J 4 bases; nucleotides not matched to a gene: 4. The CDR3 contains 15 residues. Germline CDR1 is SGDLS and CDR2 is YYNGEE. CDR3 sequence reads: CASSLTSGEYNEQFF. The CDR3 DNA reads TGTGCCAGCAGCCTGACTAGCGGGGAATACAATGAGCAGTTCTTC.

This rearrangement joins TRBV9 to TRBJ2-2, with TRBD2 matching over 15 bases. The CDR3 sequence is 18 residues long. The germline gives CDR1 SGDLS, CDR2 YYNGEE. The V segment lost 3 bases and the J segment 0 bases; nucleotides outside the gene matches: 3. In DNA form, the CDR3 reads TGTGCCAGCAGCGAGGGACTAGCGGGAGGCACGAACACCGGGGAGCTGTTTTTT. This translates into CASSEGLAGGTNTGELFF. Full variable domain (remainder filled in from reference TRBV9 and TRBJ2-2): DSGVTQTPKHLITATGQRVTLRCSPRSGDLSVYWYQQSLDQGLQFLIQYYNGEERAKGNILERFSAQQFPDLHSELNLSSLELGDSALYFCASSEGLAGGTNTGELFFGEGSRLTVL.